The 5 T cell receptor beta chains in this list originate from one sample, sequenced in a study of cytotoxic CD8 clonotypes in ibrutinib-treated CLL. Libraries were prepared by immunoSEQ multiplex PCR; TCRdb keeps only in-frame clonotypes and omits some of them. The sample carries tens of thousands of clones, just over 85% recorded once. This sample comprised PBMCs, obtained before ibrutinib treatment. The origin of the receptors is a human donor with chronic lymphocytic leukemia.

The chain has TRBV11-3 and TRBJ2-1; D gene unclear. CDR3 length equals 13 residues. Trimming cost V 1 base and J 5 bases, with 6 bases left between them. Germline V gives CDR1 SGHNT, CDR2 YENEEA. DNA of the CDR3: TGTGCCAGCAGCTTAGGACAAAACAATGAGCAGTTCTTC. Residues: CASSLGQNNEQFF. Based on the CDR3 plus reference TRBV11-3 and TRBJ2-1, the full variable domain is EAGVVQSPRYKIIEKKQPVAFWCNPISGHNTLYWYLQNLGQGPELLIRYENEEAVDDSQLPKDRFSAERLKGVDSTLKIQPAELGDSAVYLCASSLGQNNEQFFGPGTRLTVL.

V usage is TRBV4-2 and J usage is TRBJ1-5; D is undetermined. Germline V gene data show CDR1 as LGHNA and CDR2 as YNFKEQ. The CDR3 covers 15 residues. The V gene lost 0 bases and the J gene lost 5 bases, with 11 bases spanning the gap. The CDR3 coding sequence is TGTGCCAGCAGCCAAGATTCCGGGTCACATCAGCCCCAGCATTTT. Translating it yields CASSQDSGSHQPQHF.

V and J are TRBV27 and TRBJ1-4; 8 positions agree with TRBD1. J lost 3 bases, V lost 2 bases, and 5 bases had no gene match. This CDR3 has 16 residues. Germline-derived CDR1 and CDR2 are MNHEY and SMNVEV (reference sequence). The CDR3 protein is CASSLGQGWSNEKLFF. DNA for the CDR3: TGTGCCAGCAGTTTAGGACAGGGTTGGTCTAATGAAAAACTGTTTTTT.

The rearrangement joins TRBV30 to TRBJ1-5, with D possibly matching TRBD1 (5 bases). Between the trimmed V and J ends, which lost 4 bases and 5 bases, there was a span of 12 bases. CDR1 GTSNPN and CDR2 SVGIG come from the germline V gene (reference sequence). This CDR3 has 13 residues. CDR3 DNA sequence: TGTGCCTGGACCCCGGGGCGGGATCAGCCCCAGCATTTT. Protein product: CAWTPGRDQPQHF.

This CDR3 reads CASIMSTGLNTGELFF. Written as DNA, the CDR3 is TGTGCCAGCATAATGTCGACAGGGTTGAACACCGGGGAGCTGTTTTTT. The chain combines TRBV7-9 with TRBJ2-2, with 7 bases aligning to TRBD1. Germline lookup yields CDR1 SEHNR and CDR2 FQNEAQ (reference sequence). CDR3 length: 16 amino acids. After removal of 7 bases from V and 1 base from J, the junction contained 9 bases not matched to a gene.